A single T cell receptor (beta chain) is shown here with its context. Its antigen is still unknown. CDR3 length: 20 residues. Trimming pared 2 bases from V and 3 bases from J, leaving 29 bases between. Germline assignment: CDR1 MGHRA and CDR2 YSYEKL. The data stem from a study of shared clonotypes between healthy human individuals. Whole-study findings and limits: A generally larger estimated richness was seen in naive subsets than in memory subsets.

Produced via immunoSEQ multiplex PCR; TCRdb's table is partial and in-frame only. The table shows 1.6 million or so clones, with just under 99% occurring only once. The rearrangement links TRBV4-1 to TRBJ2-7; D perhaps matches TRBD1 (5 bases). The receptor's source is a man aged 25 to 45 in good health. The sequenced sample consisted of naive CD4+ T cells sorted from blood. Sample subset: CD45RA+ positively selected. The CDR3 sequence: CASSQSPTEKWGNSFYEQYF. The CDR3 DNA reads TGCGCCAGCAGCCAAAGCCCAACAGAGAAATGGGGCAATTCTTTCTACGAGCAGTACTTC.